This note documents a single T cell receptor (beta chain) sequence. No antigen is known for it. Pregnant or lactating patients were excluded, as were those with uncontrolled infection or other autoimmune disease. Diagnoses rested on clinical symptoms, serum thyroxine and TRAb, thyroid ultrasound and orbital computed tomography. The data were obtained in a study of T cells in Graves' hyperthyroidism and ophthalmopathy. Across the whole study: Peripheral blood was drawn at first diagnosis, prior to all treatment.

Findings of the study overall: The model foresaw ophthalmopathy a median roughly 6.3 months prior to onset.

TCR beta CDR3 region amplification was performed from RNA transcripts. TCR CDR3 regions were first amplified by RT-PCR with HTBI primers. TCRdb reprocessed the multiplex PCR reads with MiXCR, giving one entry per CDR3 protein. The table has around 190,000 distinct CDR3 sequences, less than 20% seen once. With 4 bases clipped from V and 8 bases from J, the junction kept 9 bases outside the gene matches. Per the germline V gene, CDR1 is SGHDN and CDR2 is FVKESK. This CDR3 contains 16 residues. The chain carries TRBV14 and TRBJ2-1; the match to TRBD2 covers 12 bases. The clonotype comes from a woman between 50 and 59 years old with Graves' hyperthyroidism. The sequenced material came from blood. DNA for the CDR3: TGTGCCAGCAGCCCCCGGACTAGCGGGACAATCTATGAGCAGTTCTTC. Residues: CASSPRTSGTIYEQFF.